This T cell receptor beta chain was captured by sequencing in a study of a mutant IDH1 vaccine in newly diagnosed glioma. This sample's time point: baseline, week 1 (first vaccination visit). The treatment is: pre-vaccination baseline after standard-of-care therapy. From germline, CDR1 is MRHNA and CDR2 SNTAGT. With 3 bases clipped from V and 6 bases from J, the junction kept 8 bases outside the gene matches. The length of the CDR3 is 17 residues. Measured with immunoSEQ multiplex PCR; TCRdb has only the in-frame clones, and not every one. Among 50,000 to 65,000 clones listed, approximately 80% were seen once.

The chain uses TRBV6-4 and TRBJ2-2; TRBD2 matches at 12 bases. The input for sequencing was PBMCs, taken from a glioma patient treated with radiotherapy, temozolomide or both. This sequence originates from a man between 18 and 35 years old with glioma. The CDR3 sequence: CASSEPSGRASPGELFF. CDR3 bases: TGTGCCAGCAGTGAACCTAGCGGGAGGGCCTCGCCCGGGGAGCTGTTTTTT.